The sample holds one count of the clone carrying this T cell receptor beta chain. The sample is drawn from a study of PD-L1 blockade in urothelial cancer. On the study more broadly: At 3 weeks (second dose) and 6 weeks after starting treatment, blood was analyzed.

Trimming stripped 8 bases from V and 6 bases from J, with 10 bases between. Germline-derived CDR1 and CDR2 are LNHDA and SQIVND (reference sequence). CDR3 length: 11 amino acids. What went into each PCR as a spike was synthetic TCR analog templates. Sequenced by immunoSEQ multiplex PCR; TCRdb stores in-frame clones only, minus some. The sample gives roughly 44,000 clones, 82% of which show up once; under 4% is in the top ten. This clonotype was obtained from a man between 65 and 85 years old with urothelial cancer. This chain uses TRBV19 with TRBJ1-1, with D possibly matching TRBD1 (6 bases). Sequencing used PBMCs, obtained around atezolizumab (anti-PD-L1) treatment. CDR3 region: CASGPGAEAFF. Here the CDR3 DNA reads TGTGCCAGTGGCCCAGGGGCTGAAGCTTTCTTT.